This entry lists 10 T cell receptor beta chains sequenced from one sample in a study of cytomegalovirus exposure and HLA in healthy donors (TCRdb year 2017). Library preparation employed the immunoSEQ multiplex PCR assay. Sourced from immuneACCESS, this table was stored by TCRdb with only in-frame sequences that have V and J called. A share of the clones is absent; for the studies checked, an unresolved V gene accounts for under half, and the remainder has no known explanation. This sample gives 95,000 to 150,000 clones in total; about 91% of them show up just once. 1.1% of the sample is held by the ten biggest clonotypes. The specimen was PBMCs. The receptors were sampled from a woman younger than 35 in good health and CMV-seronegative.

J is TRBJ2-7 and V is TRBV27; possibly TRBD1 for D (6 bases). Between the trimmed V and J ends, which lost 5 bases and 6 bases, there was a span of 23 bases. The CDR3 covers 16 residues. Germline lookup yields CDR1 MNHEY and CDR2 SMNVEV (reference sequence). The CDR3: CASSPILGTSLAEQYF. CDR3 nucleotide sequence: TGTGCCAGCAGTCCCATCCTCGGGACATCGCTCGCCGAGCAGTACTTC.

The genes are TRBV18 and TRBJ2-2; TRBD2 agrees at 9 bases. This CDR3 spans 18 amino acids. After removal of 2 bases from V and 5 bases from J, the junction contained 12 bases not matched to a gene. CDR1 is KGHSH, CDR2 LQKENI, per germline. Here the CDR3 DNA reads TGTGCCAGCTCACCATACGGGACTAGCCCCCGCGGGACCGGGGAGCTGTTTTTT. Amino acid sequence: CASSPYGTSPRGTGELFF.

V gene TRBV20-1 combines with J gene TRBJ2-1; D is uncertain. Trimming left V 1 base short and J 8 bases short, with 6 bases between. The CDR3 is made up of 11 amino acids. The germline CDR1 and CDR2 sequences are DFQATT and SNEGSKA (reference sequence). The CDR3 DNA reads TGCAGTGCTAGAGGTTATGATGAGCAGTTCTTC. Translation: CSARGYDEQFF.

The J gene is TRBJ2-7, the V gene TRBV30; D gene ambiguous. Looked up from germline, CDR1 is GTSNPN and CDR2 is SVGIG (reference sequence). V gave up 4 bases and J gave up 2 bases, with 15 bases separating them. The CDR3 contains 14 residues. The CDR3 sequence: CAWNGAIPPYEQYF. The CDR3 nucleotides read TGTGCCTGGAATGGAGCGATACCGCCCTACGAGCAGTACTTC.

This clone was observed a single time. The chain links TRBV5-1 to TRBJ2-1, with TRBD1 matching over 9 bases. CDR3 length: 15 amino acids. The V gene end was trimmed by 0 bases and the J gene end by 8 bases; junction bases not matched to a gene: 6. Per germline, CDR1 SGHRS and CDR2 YFSETQ. The CDR3 loop is CASSLEQGARDEQFF. In DNA, the CDR3 is TGCGCCAGCAGCTTGGAACAGGGGGCAAGGGATGAGCAGTTCTTC.

The gene calls are TRBV5-6 and TRBJ1-1; 8 bases line up with TRBD1. The CDR3 spans 12 residues. V was pared by 5 bases and J by 8 bases, with 5 bases of the junction left unmatched. Per the germline V gene, CDR1 is SGHDT and CDR2 is YYEEEE. CDR3 in DNA: TGTGCCAGCAGTCTGACAGGGGAGGAAGCTTTCTTT. Translation gives CASSLTGEEAFF.

The rearrangement uses TRBV28 and TRBJ1-6; D is undetermined. The CDR3 loop spans 13 amino acids. Germline CDR1 MDHEN, CDR2 SYDVKM. V lost 5 bases and J 7 bases, leaving 9 bases between the germline ends. The CDR3 reads CASSLLQNSPLHF. As DNA, the CDR3 is TGTGCCAGCAGTCTGTTACAGAATTCACCCCTCCACTTT.

This chain uses TRBV15 with TRBJ1-4, with D possibly being TRBD1 (6 bases). The CDR3 loop spans 15 amino acids. The V end was cut by 5 bases, the J end by 5 bases, with 15 bases between. Germline V CDR1 and CDR2: LNHNV, YYDKDF (reference sequence). Here the CDR3 DNA reads TGTGCCACCAGCGTCCCCGGGACACCGAATGAAAAACTGTTTTTT. It codes for CATSVPGTPNEKLFF.

The V and J genes are TRBV18 and TRBJ1-5; 8 positions match TRBD1. The CDR3 is 14 residues long. Germline CDR1 is KGHSH and CDR2 is LQKENI. J gave up 7 bases and V 4 bases, and 6 bases lay outside the gene matches. CDR3 residues: CASSQSGQGQPQHF. As DNA, the CDR3 is TGTGCCAGCTCACAGTCCGGACAGGGCCAGCCCCAGCATTTT.

The chain has TRBV5-1 and TRBJ2-7; the match to TRBD1 covers 9 bases. The CDR3 has 17 amino acids. Germline V gene sequence: CDR1 SGHRS, CDR2 YFSETQ. With 1 base clipped from V and 5 bases from J, the junction kept 13 bases outside the gene matches. CDR3: CASSLISTGTGFHEQYF. CDR3 bases: TGCGCCAGCAGCTTGATAAGTACCGGGACAGGGTTCCACGAGCAGTACTTC.